What follows are 17 T cell receptor beta chains derived from one specimen sequenced in a study of cytomegalovirus exposure and HLA in healthy donors. Both 60 Vbeta primers and 13 Jbeta primers went into the PCR. Clones were read by immunoSEQ multiplex PCR, and TCRdb kept only the in-frame ones, dropping some. The sample contains 150,000 to 200,000 clones, about three quarters of which appear only once. The sequenced material came from PBMCs. These receptors all stem from a woman aged 40 to 50 in good health and CMV-seronegative.

This clone has just a few counts. This chain connects TRBV15 to TRBJ1-2, with unresolved D. This CDR3 is built from 15 residues. Germline lookup yields CDR1 LNHNV and CDR2 YYDKDF (reference sequence). The V gene lost 3 bases and the J gene lost 3 bases, with 14 bases spanning the gap. The CDR3 region has the DNA TGTGCCACCAGCAGGGAGCTACCACCCCACTATGGCTACACCTTC. Its protein product is CATSRELPPHYGYTF.

The chain carries TRBV7-2 and TRBJ1-2; no clear D gene. The CDR3 spans 14 residues. V lost 7 bases and J lost 8, with 20 bases in between. Germline V gene lookup returns CDR1 SGHTA and CDR2 FQGNSA. Written as DNA, the CDR3 is TGTGCCAGCACCGTATACCAGGCAGAACGGGGCTACACCTTC. Amino acid sequence: CASTVYQAERGYTF.

The rearrangement joins TRBV5-1 to TRBJ1-4; no firm D call. The CDR3 totals 14 residues. V was cut by 1 base and J by 3 bases, with 7 bases left in between. CDR1 is SGHRS, CDR2 YFSETQ, per germline. CDR3 residues: CASSLNRANEKLFF. CDR3 DNA sequence: TGCGCCAGCAGCTTGAACCGAGCTAATGAAAAACTGTTTTTT.

This clone has only a few counts. This chain connects TRBV7-3 to TRBJ2-7; TRBD2 aligns across 10 bases. CDR1 SGHTA and CDR2 FQGTGA come from the germline V gene. After removal of 4 bases from V and 3 bases from J, the junction contained 3 bases not matched to a gene. This CDR3 is 14 amino acids long. The CDR3 here is CASSSRTSGYEQYF. The CDR3 DNA follows: TGTGCCAGCAGCTCCCGGACTAGCGGCTACGAGCAGTACTTC.

V is TRBV7-9 and J is TRBJ2-1, with 12 bases lining up with TRBD1. CDR3 length: 15 residues. The V gene's germline CDR1 is SEHNR and CDR2 FQNEAQ (reference sequence). Losses at the gene ends were 5 bases for V and 8 bases for J; bases not matched to a gene: 7. CDR3 nucleotide sequence: TGTGCCAGCAGCGACCGGGACAGGGGGCGGGATGAGCAGTTCTTC. It is translated as CASSDRDRGRDEQFF.

As to this clone: The same CDR3 also results from other DNA sequences found in this sample. V and J are TRBV2 and TRBJ1-1; D gene unclear. Germline CDR1 SNHLY, CDR2 FYNNEI. V gave up 8 bases and J gave up 0 bases, with 10 bases separating them. CDR3 length equals 13 residues. CDR3 region: CASSAQVNTEAFF. DNA for the CDR3: TGTGCCAGCTCCGCGCAGGTGAACACTGAAGCTTTCTTT.

The rearrangement uses TRBV4-3 and TRBJ2-2, with D possibly being TRBD1 (6 bases). The CDR3 loop spans 17 amino acids. Deletions cut 1 base from V and 6 bases from J, with 18 bases between. The germline V gene has CDR1 LGHNA and CDR2 YSLEER. Written as DNA, the CDR3 is TGCGCCAGCAGCCAAGTAACGTCCGCAGGGGTCCCCGGGGAGCTGTTTTTT. Translation gives CASSQVTSAGVPGELFF.

This chain connects TRBV7-9 to TRBJ2-1; perhaps TRBD1 as D (6 bases). Germline-derived CDR1 and CDR2 are SEHNR and FQNEAQ (reference sequence). This CDR3 spans 16 amino acids. Trimming removed 1 base from V and 8 bases from J, with 18 bases in between. CDR3 residues: CASSLVWGLVDDEQFF. The CDR3 DNA follows: TGTGCCAGCAGCTTAGTGTGGGGGCTGGTCGATGATGAGCAGTTCTTC. The full variable domain, completed using reference TRBV7-9 and TRBJ2-1, is DTGVSQNPRHKITKRGQNVTFRCDPISEHNRLYWYRQTLGQGPEFLTYFQNEAQLEKSRLLSDRFSAERPKGSFSTLEIQRTEQGDSAMYLCASSLVWGLVDDEQFFGPGTRLTVL.

J is TRBJ2-3 and V is TRBV19; D is uncertain. Trimming left V 1 base short and J 0 bases short, with 8 bases between. Germline V gene sequence: CDR1 LNHDA, CDR2 SQIVND (reference sequence). The CDR3 consists of 15 residues. As DNA, the CDR3 is TGTGCCAGTAGTATAGGGTCGAGTAGCACAGATACGCAGTATTTT. It yields the protein CASSIGSSSTDTQYF.

V is TRBV7-9 and J is TRBJ1-1; D remains unclear. Germline CDR1 SEHNR, CDR2 FQNEAQ (reference sequence). Trimming stripped 1 base from V and 4 bases from J, with 13 bases between. The CDR3 loop spans 15 amino acids. The CDR3 nucleotides are TGTGCCAGCAGCTTAGGGGGAGGGTCAAGCACTGAAGCTTTCTTT. Its translation: CASSLGGGSSTEAFF.

The table lists this clone with a few counts. This sequence joins TRBV7-3 and TRBJ2-1, with 9 bases aligning to TRBD2. The CDR3 loop spans 16 amino acids. The ends lost 4 bases at V and 0 bases at J; junction bases unmatched: 4. Looked up from germline, CDR1 is SGHTA and CDR2 is FQGTGA. The DNA for the CDR3 is TGTGCCAGCAGCTCTTTAGCGGGAGTCTCCTACAATGAGCAGTTCTTC. This translates into CASSSLAGVSYNEQFF.

The chain links TRBV5-6 to TRBJ2-7, with a weak D call TRBD1 (6 bases). V was cut by 0 bases and J by 2 bases, with 15 bases left in between. This CDR3 is 16 amino acids long. Germline values: CDR1 SGHDT, CDR2 YYEEEE. The CDR3 coding sequence is TGTGCCAGCAGCTTGGGGGGCAGGGGTGTCACCTACGAGCAGTACGTC. It translates to CASSLGGRGVTYEQYV.

This chain uses TRBV5-1 with TRBJ2-1, with 12 bases that match TRBD2. Per germline, CDR1 SGHRS and CDR2 YFSETQ. There are 15 residues in the CDR3. V shed 0 bases and J 10 bases; nucleotides not matched to a gene: 5. Here the CDR3 DNA reads TGCGCCAGCAGCTTGGTACTAGCGGGAGGAAGCGAGCAGTTCTTC. Amino acid sequence: CASSLVLAGGSEQFF.

V gene TRBV29-1 combines with J gene TRBJ2-1, with 9 bases fitting TRBD2. The CDR3 contains 16 residues. V gave up 3 bases and J gave up 0 bases; unmatched junction bases: 6. Germline loops: CDR1 SQVTM, CDR2 ANQGSEA. CDR3 sequence: CSVDSNSGSSYNEQFF. The CDR3 bases are TGCAGCGTTGATTCCAATAGCGGGAGCTCCTACAATGAGCAGTTCTTC.

The CDR3 loop is CASSQSGTGRQPQHF. The CDR3 bases are TGTGCCAGCAGCCAGTCTGGGACAGGCCGGCAGCCCCAGCATTTT. The chain carries TRBV6-5 and TRBJ1-5, with 8 bases matching TRBD1. CDR1 and CDR2 from the germline V gene are MNHEY and SVGAGI. The CDR3 length is 15 residues. J gave up 7 bases and V 6 bases, and 11 bases lay outside the gene matches.

The chain uses TRBV6-1 and TRBJ2-6, with D perhaps matching TRBD1 (6 bases). CDR3 length: 16 residues. Germline V gene lookup returns CDR1 MNHNS and CDR2 SASEGT. V was trimmed by 0 bases and J by 0 bases, leaving 6 bases between them. CDR3 nucleotide sequence: TGTGCCAGCAGTGAAGCGGGACACTCTGGGGCCAACGTCCTGACTTTC. Its translation is CASSEAGHSGANVLTF.

This clone was detected only once. The V gene is TRBV5-6, the J gene TRBJ2-1; TRBD2 aligns across 11 bases. The CDR3 extends over 16 amino acids. The V gene end was trimmed by 2 bases and the J gene end by 2 bases; junction bases not matched to a gene: 3. Germline CDR1 SGHDT, CDR2 YYEEEE. The CDR3 loop reads CASSLLAGAAYNEQFF. The DNA of the CDR3 is TGTGCCAGCAGCTTACTAGCGGGAGCGGCCTACAATGAGCAGTTCTTC.